A single sample is the source of the 5 T cell receptor beta chains below, sequenced in a study of CD8+ T cells in alopecia areata. cDNA reverse transcribed from extracted RNA served as the sequencing template. Measured with immunoSEQ multiplex PCR; TCRdb has only the in-frame clones, and not every one. The sample includes more than 200,000 clones, 65% to 70% of them seen just once. The input for sequencing was CD4+ T cells sorted from blood, taken at week 0. Receptor source: a human donor with alopecia areata.

This chain connects TRBV30 to TRBJ1-6; D is unresolved. Trimming pared 0 bases from V and 8 bases from J, leaving 14 bases between. The germline V gene encodes CDR1 GTSNPN and CDR2 SVGIG (reference sequence). This CDR3 is 15 amino acids long. CDR3 region: CAWSVRRKGDSPLHF. CDR3 DNA: TGTGCCTGGAGTGTACGGAGAAAGGGTGATTCACCCCTCCACTTT.

The count of this clone is one. This chain links TRBV7-9 with TRBJ2-2; TRBD1 aligns across 7 bases. CDR3 length: 13 amino acids. Germline CDR1 is SEHNR and CDR2 is FQNEAQ (reference sequence). With V trimmed by 5 bases and J by 8 bases, 5 bases remained unmatched. CDR3 in DNA: TGTGCCAGCAGCCGGGACAGCTGGGGGGAGCTGTTTTTT. Translated: CASSRDSWGELFF. Based on the CDR3 plus reference TRBV7-9 and TRBJ2-2, the full variable domain is DTGVSQNPRHKITKRGQNVTFRCDPISEHNRLYWYRQTLGQGPEFLTYFQNEAQLEKSRLLSDRFSAERPKGSFSTLEIQRTEQGDSAMYLCASSRDSWGELFFGEGSRLTVL.

The chain has TRBV5-6 and TRBJ2-5; D is possibly TRBD2 (6 bases). Germline assignment: CDR1 SGHDT and CDR2 YYEEEE. V lost 2 bases and J 7 bases, leaving 18 bases between the germline ends. The CDR3 totals 15 residues. The DNA for the CDR3 is TGTGCCAGCAGCTTCCTAGCGAGGGATCTCGGGACCCAGTACTTC. It translates to CASSFLARDLGTQYF.

The V gene is TRBV30, the J gene TRBJ2-7, with TRBD1 as a possible D gene (5 bases). The CDR3 covers 13 residues. Looked up from germline, CDR1 is GTSNPN and CDR2 is SVGIG (reference sequence). V shed 2 bases and J shed 3 bases, with 11 bases lying between them. This chain's CDR3 is CAWSSGMDYEQYF. In DNA form, the CDR3 reads TGTGCCTGGAGTTCAGGGATGGACTACGAGCAGTACTTC. Full variable domain (missing parts from reference TRBV30 and TRBJ2-7): SQTIHQWPATLVQPVGSPLSLECTVEGTSNPNLYWYRQAAGRGLQLLFYSVGIGQISSEVPQNLSASRPQDRQFILSSKKLLLSDSGFYLCAWSSGMDYEQYFGPGTRLTVT.

V and J are TRBV29-1 and TRBJ2-7, with a possible D match to TRBD1 (5 bases). Germline V lookup: CDR1 SQVTM, CDR2 ANQGSEA. V gave up 0 bases and J gave up 0 bases, with 9 bases separating them. This CDR3 is 14 amino acids long. CDR3: CSVEDRTYSYEQYF. As DNA, the CDR3 is TGCAGCGTTGAAGACCGGACATACTCCTACGAGCAGTACTTC.